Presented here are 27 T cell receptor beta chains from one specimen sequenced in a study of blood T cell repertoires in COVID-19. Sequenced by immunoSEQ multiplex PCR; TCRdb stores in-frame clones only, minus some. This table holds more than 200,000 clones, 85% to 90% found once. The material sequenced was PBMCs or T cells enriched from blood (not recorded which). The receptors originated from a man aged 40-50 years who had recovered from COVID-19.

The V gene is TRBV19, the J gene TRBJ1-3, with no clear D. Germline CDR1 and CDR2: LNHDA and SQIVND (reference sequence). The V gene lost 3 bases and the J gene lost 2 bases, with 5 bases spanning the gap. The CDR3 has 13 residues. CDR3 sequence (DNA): TGTGCCAGTAGTATGGGCCCTGGAAACACCATATATTTT. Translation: CASSMGPGNTIYF.

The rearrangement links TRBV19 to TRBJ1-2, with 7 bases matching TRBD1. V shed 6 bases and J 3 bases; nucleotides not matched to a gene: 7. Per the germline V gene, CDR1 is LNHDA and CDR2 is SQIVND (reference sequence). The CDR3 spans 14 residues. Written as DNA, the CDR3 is TGTGCCAGTAGCCTCACAGGGGATTACTATGGCTACACCTTC. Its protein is CASSLTGDYYGYTF.

CDR3 protein: CASSQSRQGGGYTF. CDR3 nucleotide sequence: TGTGCCAGCAGCCAGAGCAGACAGGGAGGTGGCTACACCTTC. The chain is built from TRBV3-1 (or the pseudogene TRBV3-2) and TRBJ1-2; 7 bases are shared with TRBD1. Losses at the gene ends were 3 bases for V and 7 bases for J; bases not matched to a gene: 8. In germline, CDR1 is LGHDT, CDR2 YNNKEL (reference sequence). The CDR3 loop spans 14 amino acids.

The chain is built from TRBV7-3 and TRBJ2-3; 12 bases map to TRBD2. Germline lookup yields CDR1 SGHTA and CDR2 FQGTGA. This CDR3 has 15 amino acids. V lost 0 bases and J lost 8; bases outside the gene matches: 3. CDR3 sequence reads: CASSLTVLAGGTQYF. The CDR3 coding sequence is TGTGCCAGCAGCTTAACGGTACTAGCGGGAGGTACGCAGTATTTT.

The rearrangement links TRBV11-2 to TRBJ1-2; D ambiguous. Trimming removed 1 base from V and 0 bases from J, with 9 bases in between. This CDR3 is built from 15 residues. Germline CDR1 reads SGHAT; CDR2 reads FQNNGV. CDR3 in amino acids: CASSLVGVTNYGYTF. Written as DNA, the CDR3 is TGTGCCAGCAGCTTAGTGGGCGTAACTAACTATGGCTACACCTTC.

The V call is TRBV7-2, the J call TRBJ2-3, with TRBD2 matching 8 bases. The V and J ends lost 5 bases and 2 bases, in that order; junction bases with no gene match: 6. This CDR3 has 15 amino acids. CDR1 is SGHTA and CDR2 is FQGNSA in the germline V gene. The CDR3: CASSASGGHTDTQYF. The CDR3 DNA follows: TGTGCCAGCAGCGCAAGCGGGGGACACACAGATACGCAGTATTTT.

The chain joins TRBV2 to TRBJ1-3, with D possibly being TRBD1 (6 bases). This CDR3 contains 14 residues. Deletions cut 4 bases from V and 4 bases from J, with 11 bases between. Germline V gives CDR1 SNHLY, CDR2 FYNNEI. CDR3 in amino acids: CASSGNRAGNTIYF. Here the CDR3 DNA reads TGTGCCAGCAGTGGGAACAGGGCCGGAAACACCATATATTTT. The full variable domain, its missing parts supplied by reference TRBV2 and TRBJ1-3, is EPEVTQTPSHQVTQMGQEVILRCVPISNHLYFYWYRQILGQKVEFLVSFYNNEISEKSEIFDDQFSVERPDGSNFTLKIRSTKLEDSAMYFCASSGNRAGNTIYFGEGSWLTVV.

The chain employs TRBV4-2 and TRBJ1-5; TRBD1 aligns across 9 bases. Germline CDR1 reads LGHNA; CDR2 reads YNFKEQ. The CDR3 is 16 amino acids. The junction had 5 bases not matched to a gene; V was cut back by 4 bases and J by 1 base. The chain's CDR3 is CASSRGQGISNQPQHF. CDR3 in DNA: TGTGCCAGCAGCCGAGGACAGGGGATCAGCAATCAGCCCCAGCATTTT.

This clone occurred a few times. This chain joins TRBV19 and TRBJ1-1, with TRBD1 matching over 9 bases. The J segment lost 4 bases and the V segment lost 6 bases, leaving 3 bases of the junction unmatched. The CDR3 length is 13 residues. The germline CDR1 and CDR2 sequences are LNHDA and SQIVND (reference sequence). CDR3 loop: CASSWDRATEAFF. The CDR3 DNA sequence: TGTGCCAGTAGCTGGGACAGGGCCACTGAAGCTTTCTTT.

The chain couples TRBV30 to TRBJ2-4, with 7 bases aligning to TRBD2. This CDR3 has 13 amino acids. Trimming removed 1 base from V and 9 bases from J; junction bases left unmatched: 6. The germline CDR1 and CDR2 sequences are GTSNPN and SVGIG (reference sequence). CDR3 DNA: TGTGCCTGGAGTGATGGAGGGAGGGGCATTCAGTACTTC. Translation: CAWSDGGRGIQYF.

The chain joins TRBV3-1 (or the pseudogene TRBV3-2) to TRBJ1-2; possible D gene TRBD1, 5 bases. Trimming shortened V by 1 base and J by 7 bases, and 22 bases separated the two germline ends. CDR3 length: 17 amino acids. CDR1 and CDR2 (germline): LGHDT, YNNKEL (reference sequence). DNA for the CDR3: TGTGCCAGCAGCCAAGGAATGGGTCCCCAGGGAACTCTTGGCTACACCTTC. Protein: CASSQGMGPQGTLGYTF.

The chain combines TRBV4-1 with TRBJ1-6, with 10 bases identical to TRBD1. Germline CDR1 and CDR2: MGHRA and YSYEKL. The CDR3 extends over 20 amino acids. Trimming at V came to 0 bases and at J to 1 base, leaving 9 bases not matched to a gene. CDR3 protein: CASSQEVRQGALSYNSPLHF. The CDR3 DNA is TGCGCCAGCAGCCAAGAGGTTCGACAGGGGGCGCTGTCCTATAATTCACCCCTCCACTTT.

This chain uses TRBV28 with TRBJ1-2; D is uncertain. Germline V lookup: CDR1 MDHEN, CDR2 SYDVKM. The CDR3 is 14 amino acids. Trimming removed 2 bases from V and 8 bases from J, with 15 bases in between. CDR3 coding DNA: TGTGCCAGCAGTTTACTCGCAGGAACGGGGGGCTACACCTTC. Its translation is CASSLLAGTGGYTF.

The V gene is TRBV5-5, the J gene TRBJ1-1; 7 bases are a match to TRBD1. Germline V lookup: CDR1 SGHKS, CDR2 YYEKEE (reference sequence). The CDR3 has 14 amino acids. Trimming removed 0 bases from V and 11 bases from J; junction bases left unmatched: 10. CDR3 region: CASSLEGGGFWAFF. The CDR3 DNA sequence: TGTGCCAGCAGCTTGGAAGGGGGCGGTTTCTGGGCTTTCTTT.

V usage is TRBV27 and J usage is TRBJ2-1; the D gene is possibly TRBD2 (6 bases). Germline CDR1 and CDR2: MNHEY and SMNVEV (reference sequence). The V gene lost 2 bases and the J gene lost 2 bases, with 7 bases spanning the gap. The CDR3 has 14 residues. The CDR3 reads CASSLGEAYNEQFF. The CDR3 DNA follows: TGTGCCAGCAGTTTAGGGGAGGCCTACAATGAGCAGTTCTTC.

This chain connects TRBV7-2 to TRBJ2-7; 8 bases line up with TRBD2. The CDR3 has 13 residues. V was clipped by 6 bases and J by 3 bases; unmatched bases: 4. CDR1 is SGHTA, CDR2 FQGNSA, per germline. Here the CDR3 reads CASRAGGFYEQYF. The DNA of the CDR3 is TGTGCCAGCAGGGCGGGGGGATTCTACGAGCAGTACTTC.

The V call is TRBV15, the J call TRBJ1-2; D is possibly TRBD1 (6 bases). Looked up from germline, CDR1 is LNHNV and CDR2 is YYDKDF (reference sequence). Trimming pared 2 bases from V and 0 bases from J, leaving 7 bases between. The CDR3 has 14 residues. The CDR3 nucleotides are TGTGCCACCAGCAGACGGACAGCTAACTATGGCTACACCTTC. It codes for CATSRRTANYGYTF.

The CDR3 region is CASSSIGPGEAFF. In DNA, the CDR3 is TGTGCCAGCAGTTCCATAGGCCCAGGGGAAGCTTTCTTT. The V gene is TRBV6-5, the J gene TRBJ1-1, with D possibly being TRBD1 (5 bases). Germline CDR1 MNHEY, CDR2 SVGAGI. The V end lost 4 bases, the J end lost 8 bases, and 14 bases lay between the germline ends. CDR3 length: 13 residues.

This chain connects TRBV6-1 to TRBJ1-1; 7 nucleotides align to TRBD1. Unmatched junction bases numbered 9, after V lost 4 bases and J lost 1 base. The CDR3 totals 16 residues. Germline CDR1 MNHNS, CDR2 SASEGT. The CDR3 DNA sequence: TGTGCCAGCAGTGCTCTCAGGGGGTTGTGGAACACTGAAGCTTTCTTT. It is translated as CASSALRGLWNTEAFF.

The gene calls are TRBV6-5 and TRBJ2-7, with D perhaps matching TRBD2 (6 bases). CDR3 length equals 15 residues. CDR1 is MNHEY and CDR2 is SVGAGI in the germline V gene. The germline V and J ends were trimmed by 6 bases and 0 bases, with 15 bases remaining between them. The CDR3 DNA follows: TGTGCCAGCAGCGGGGACTCAAGGAGCTCCTACGAGCAGTACTTC. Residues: CASSGDSRSSYEQYF.

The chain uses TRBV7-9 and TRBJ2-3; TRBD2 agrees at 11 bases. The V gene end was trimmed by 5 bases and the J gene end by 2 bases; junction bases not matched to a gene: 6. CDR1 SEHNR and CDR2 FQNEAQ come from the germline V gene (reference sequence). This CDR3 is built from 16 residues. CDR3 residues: CASSQPGLAVTDTQYF. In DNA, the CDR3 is TGTGCCAGCAGCCAACCGGGACTAGCGGTCACAGATACGCAGTATTTT. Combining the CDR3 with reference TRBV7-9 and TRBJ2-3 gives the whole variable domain DTGVSQNPRHKITKRGQNVTFRCDPISEHNRLYWYRQTLGQGPEFLTYFQNEAQLEKSRLLSDRFSAERPKGSFSTLEIQRTEQGDSAMYLCASSQPGLAVTDTQYFGPGTRLTVL.

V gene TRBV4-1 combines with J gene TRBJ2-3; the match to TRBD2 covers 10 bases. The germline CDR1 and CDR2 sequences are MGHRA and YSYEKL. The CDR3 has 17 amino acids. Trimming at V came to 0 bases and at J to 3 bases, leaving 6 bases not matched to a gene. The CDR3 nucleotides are TGCGCCAGCAGCCAAGAGCGGCTAGCGGGAGTTACAGATACGCAGTATTTT. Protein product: CASSQERLAGVTDTQYF.

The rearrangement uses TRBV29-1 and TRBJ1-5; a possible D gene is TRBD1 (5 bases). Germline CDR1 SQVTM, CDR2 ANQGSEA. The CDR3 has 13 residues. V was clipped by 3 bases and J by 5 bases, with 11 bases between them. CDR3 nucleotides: TGCAGCGTTGAGCCAGGGCCCTATCAGCCCCAGCATTTT. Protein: CSVEPGPYQPQHF.

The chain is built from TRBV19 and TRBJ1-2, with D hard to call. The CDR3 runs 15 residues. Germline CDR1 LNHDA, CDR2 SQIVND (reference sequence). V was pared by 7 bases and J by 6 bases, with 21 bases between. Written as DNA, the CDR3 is TGTGCCAGTATGCCTTTGGACTCCTCATCCCATGGCTACACCTTC. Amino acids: CASMPLDSSSHGYTF.

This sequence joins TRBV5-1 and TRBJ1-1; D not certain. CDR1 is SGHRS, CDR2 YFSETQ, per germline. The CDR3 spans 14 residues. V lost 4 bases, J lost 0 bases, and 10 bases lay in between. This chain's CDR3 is CASSTLTVNTEAFF. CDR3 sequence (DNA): TGCGCCAGCAGCACCCTAACGGTGAACACTGAAGCTTTCTTT. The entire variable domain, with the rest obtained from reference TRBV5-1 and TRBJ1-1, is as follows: KAGVTQTPRYLIKTRGQQVTLSCSPISGHRSVSWYQQTPGQGLQFLFEYFSETQRNKGNFPGRFSGRQFSNSRSEMNVSTLELGDSALYLCASSTLTVNTEAFFGQGTRLTVV.

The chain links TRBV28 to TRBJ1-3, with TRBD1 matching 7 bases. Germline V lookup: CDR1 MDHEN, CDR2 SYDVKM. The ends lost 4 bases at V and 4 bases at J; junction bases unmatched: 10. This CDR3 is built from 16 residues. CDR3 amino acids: CASSSASGTAGNTIYF. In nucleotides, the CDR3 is TGTGCCAGCAGTTCAGCCTCCGGGACAGCAGGAAACACCATATATTTT.

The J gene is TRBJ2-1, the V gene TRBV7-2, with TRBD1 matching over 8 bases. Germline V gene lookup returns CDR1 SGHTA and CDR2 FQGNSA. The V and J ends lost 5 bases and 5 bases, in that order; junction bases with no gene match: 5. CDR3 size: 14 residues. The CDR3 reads CASSPQTGDNEQFF. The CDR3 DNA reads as TGTGCCAGCAGCCCCCAGACAGGGGACAATGAGCAGTTCTTC.